The rows below give T cell receptor beta chains drawn from one sample of a study of cytomegalovirus exposure and HLA in healthy donors. Only in-frame clones appear in the TCRdb table, and some are missing; sequencing was by immunoSEQ multiplex PCR. The sample data list 140,000 to 150,000 clones. Sequencing was carried out using PBMCs. Receptors originate from a male donor in good health and CMV-seronegative. CDR3s include the opening cysteine and the closing phenylalanine or tryptophan. Fields, in order: CDR3 DNA, CDR3 protein, V gene, J gene, D gene. D genes are given only for firm matches.

TGTGCCAGCAGCGTAGCGGCAGGGGGCAACACTGAAGCTTTCTTT	CASSVAAGGNTEAFF	TRBV9	TRBJ1-1	TRBD1
TGCGCCAGCAGCTCGGGCAGGGAAAGTGAAAAACTGTTTTTT	CASSSGRESEKLFF	TRBV5-1	TRBJ1-4	-
TGTGCCAGTAAACCAGTGGGAGATTCATCCGAGCAGTACTTC	CASKPVGDSSEQYF	TRBV19	TRBJ2-7	-
TGCGCCAGCAGCGAATTAACCGGGACAGGGATCTATGGCTACACCTTC	CASSELTGTGIYGYTF	TRBV4-1	TRBJ1-2	TRBD1
TGTGCCAGCAGTTTATACCCCGGCGGGCTTGGGAATCAGCCCCAGCATTTT	CASSLYPGGLGNQPQHF	TRBV27	TRBJ1-5	-
TGTGCCAGTAGTGGGTCCAGGCATCAAGAGACCCAGTACTTC	CASSGSRHQETQYF	TRBV19	TRBJ2-5	-
TGTGCCAGCAGTTACACCGTTACAGCCGCCTCCTACGAGCAGTACTTC	CASSYTVTAASYEQYF	TRBV6-5	TRBJ2-7	-
TGTGCCAGCTCACCGGGACAGAAAAACACCATATATTTT	CASSPGQKNTIYF	TRBV18	TRBJ1-3	TRBD1
TGTGCCAGCAGTACAGGGAACTACGAGCAGTACTTC	CASSTGNYEQYF	TRBV6-5	TRBJ2-7	-
TGTGCCAGCAGCCCATACAGGGGGCGGACCTACGAGCAGTACTTC	CASSPYRGRTYEQYF	TRBV7-9	TRBJ2-7	TRBD1
TGTGCCAGCAGCGATTACTCCCTCGGGGAGGTTAGGCACGAGCAGTACTTC	CASSDYSLGEVRHEQYF	TRBV7-9	TRBJ2-7	-
TGTGCCAGCAGCCCACAGCTCGGGGTTAGCTCCTACGAGCAGTACTTC	CASSPQLGVSSYEQYF	TRBV5-6	TRBJ2-7	-
TGTGCCAGCAGAGCTAGCGGGAGCGGTTACAATGAGCAGTTCTTC	CASRASGSGYNEQFF	TRBV6-5	TRBJ2-1	TRBD2
TGTGCCAGCAGCCAAGCAAGGACAGGGTGGGGACAGCCCCAGCATTTT	CASSQARTGWGQPQHF	TRBV4-2	TRBJ1-5	TRBD1
TGTGCCAGCAGTTACTCCGGGACCTACGAGCAGTACTTC	CASSYSGTYEQYF	TRBV6-5	TRBJ2-7	-
TGTGCCAGCAGCCAACCCCGGACAGGTAACACCGGGGAGCTGTTTTTT	CASSQPRTGNTGELFF	TRBV4-2	TRBJ2-2	TRBD1
TGTGCCAGCCAGGGGAATAACTATGGCTACACCTTC	CASQGNNYGYTF	TRBV6-5	TRBJ1-2	-
TGTGCCAGCAGTCTAGCGGGAGGGCCCTACGAGCAGTACTTC	CASSLAGGPYEQYF	TRBV5-6	TRBJ2-7	TRBD2
TGTGCCAGCAGTTCCGTGACAGGGTTGGGCTATGGCTACACCTTC	CASSSVTGLGYGYTF	TRBV6-5	TRBJ1-2	TRBD1
TGCGCCAGCAGCTTGGAGGCGGGACTAGCGGGAGAATCCAGTTTCGATACGCAGTATTTT	CASSLEAGLAGESSFDTQYF	TRBV5-1	TRBJ2-3	TRBD2
TGCAGCGACTCCGGGTCTGAAGCTTTCTTT	CSDSGSEAFF	TRBV29-1	TRBJ1-1	-
TGTGCCAGCTCACCGGTCCAAGGACAACCCTCCTTC	CASSPVQGQPSF	TRBV18	TRBJ1-2	-
TGTGCCAGCAGGGCCCAAGGAGCGGGAGGCTACGAGCAGTACTTC	CASRAQGAGGYEQYF	TRBV27	TRBJ2-7	TRBD2
TGTGCCAGCAGCCTTCGGACTCATAAAACGGGAGAGACCCAGTACTTC	CASSLRTHKTGETQYF	TRBV11-1	TRBJ2-5	-
TGTGCCATAGACAGGGGGACTGAAGCTTTCTTT	CAIDRGTEAFF	TRBV6-1	TRBJ1-1	TRBD1
TGTGCCAGCAGCGTCCCGGGACAGGGCCGAGACTATGGCTACACCTTC	CASSVPGQGRDYGYTF	TRBV2	TRBJ1-2	TRBD1
TGTGCCAGCAGCTGGGGTTCGGGGGTGACTGAAGCTTTCTTT	CASSWGSGVTEAFF	TRBV11-2	TRBJ1-1	-
TGCGCCAGCAGCCAAGATGGGCAGGGTCGCAATCAGCCCCAGCATTTT	CASSQDGQGRNQPQHF	TRBV4-1	TRBJ1-5	-
TGTGCCAGCTCACCACCGACAGGGGATGAAGGCTACACCTTC	CASSPPTGDEGYTF	TRBV18	TRBJ1-2	TRBD1
TGTGCCAGCAGCTTGCAGGGAATCACAGATACGCAGTATTTT	CASSLQGITDTQYF	TRBV7-2	TRBJ2-3	-
TGTGCCAGCAGCTTAGATGGAGGGAGGGATGGCTACACCTTC	CASSLDGGRDGYTF	TRBV11-2	TRBJ1-2	-
TGTGCCTGGGGGCAGAACCCAGGACAGCCCCAGCATTTT	CAWGQNPGQPQHF	TRBV30	TRBJ1-5	-
TGTGCCAGCAGCCCCGGGGGGCGGGAGACCCAGTACTTC	CASSPGGRETQYF	TRBV5-6	TRBJ2-5	-
TGTGCCAGCAGGGGGACAGGGGGCGCTTACGAGCAGTACTTC	CASRGTGGAYEQYF	TRBV6-1	TRBJ2-7	TRBD1
TGTGCCAGCTCACCAGGGGGATTGTGGACAGGCGTAGGCTACACCTTC	CASSPGGLWTGVGYTF	TRBV18	TRBJ1-2	TRBD1
TGTGCCAGCAAAAGCTTGAACACTGAAGCTTTCTTT	CASKSLNTEAFF	TRBV6-5	TRBJ1-1	-
TGCGCCAGCAGCTTGGAAGGCCTACAGACCTTTAACACTGAAGCTTTCTTT	CASSLEGLQTFNTEAFF	TRBV5-1	TRBJ1-1	-
TGTGCCAGCAGCCAACGACTAGGTATGACAGATACGCAGTATTTT	CASSQRLGMTDTQYF	TRBV14	TRBJ2-3	-
TGTGCCAGCAGTTACCTCGACAGGGGCACTGAAGCTTTCTTT	CASSYLDRGTEAFF	TRBV6-5	TRBJ1-1	TRBD1
TGCGCCAGCAGCTTCCGGGAGGGCCTTAACTATGGCTACACCTTC	CASSFREGLNYGYTF	TRBV5-1	TRBJ1-2	-
TGTGCCAGCAGCGTAGGTGGAGCGGGCTGGGATACGCAGTATTTT	CASSVGGAGWDTQYF	TRBV9	TRBJ2-3	-
TGTGCCAGTAGTCACAGGGGCTGGCATCAGCCCCAGCATTTT	CASSHRGWHQPQHF	TRBV19	TRBJ1-5	TRBD1
TGTGCCAGTCACTACCGACGGTTGAACACTGAAGCTTTCTTT	CASHYRRLNTEAFF	TRBV28	TRBJ1-1	-
TGTGCCAGCAGCCACCAGGTAGCCAAAAACATTCAGTACTTC	CASSHQVAKNIQYF	TRBV6-6	TRBJ2-4	-
TGCGCCAGCAGCCAAATGGGACAGACCAATCAGCCCCAGCATTTT	CASSQMGQTNQPQHF	TRBV4-3	TRBJ1-5	TRBD1
TGTGCCAGCAGTTTTGGGGGGGCTCAGAGGATGAACACTGAAGCTTTCTTT	CASSFGGAQRMNTEAFF	TRBV28	TRBJ1-1	-
TGTGCCAGCCATGGGTCTGGGACAGGGATCTACGAGCAGTACTTC	CASHGSGTGIYEQYF	TRBV28	TRBJ2-7	TRBD1
TGCAGCGTCGAAGGGAGTTTGGGTGGCTACACCTTC	CSVEGSLGGYTF	TRBV29-1	TRBJ1-2	-
TGTGCCTGGACCCCTGGGGGGAGTAGCAATCAGCCCCAGCATTTT	CAWTPGGSSNQPQHF	TRBV30	TRBJ1-5	-
TGTGCCAGCAGCGCCGTTGTAGCGGGGGGACTATACAATGAGCAGTTCTTC	CASSAVVAGGLYNEQFF	TRBV9	TRBJ2-1	TRBD2
TGTGCCAGCTCACTAGAAGGTGTCGTCGGGACAGGGATGTACGAGCAGTACTTC	CASSLEGVVGTGMYEQYF	TRBV18	TRBJ2-7	TRBD1
TGTGCCAGCAGTCCGGACAGGGTGTACTCACCCCTCCACTTT	CASSPDRVYSPLHF	TRBV6-1	TRBJ1-6	TRBD1
TGTGCCTGGATTTACAGGGGTGGATTAAGCTCCTACAATGAGCAGTTCTTC	CAWIYRGGLSSYNEQFF	TRBV30	TRBJ2-1	TRBD1
TGTGCCAGTAGTATAGCGGGGGGAAACGAGCAGTACTTC	CASSIAGGNEQYF	TRBV19	TRBJ2-7	TRBD2
TGTGCCAGTAGTATAGCCGCGACAGATCACACTGAAGCTTTCTTT	CASSIAATDHTEAFF	TRBV19	TRBJ1-1	-